This T cell receptor beta chain stems from a study of blood T cell repertoires in COVID-19. Study details: The study drew acute and convalescent COVID-19 samples from the United States, Italy and Spain. The cDNA or gDNA used as material had been derived from T cells, B-cell-depleted T cells, or PBMCs.

Source study methods: The authors estimated nucleated cell counts from reference gene primer amplification. Assay: immunoSEQ multiplex PCR; the TCRdb copy retains only in-frame clones and omits some. That table supplies the V and J calls and clone size; D and trimming were determined from the DNA. The sample holds under 200,000 clones; roughly nine tenths are singletons and the top ten take roughly 2%. This clone showed up just a few times. The V and J ends lost 1 base and 2 bases, in that order; junction bases with no gene match: 6. Germline V gene lookup returns CDR1 SGHVS and CDR2 FNYEAQ. The CDR3 is made up of 17 amino acids.

The V call is TRBV7-6, the J call TRBJ2-1, with 9 bases aligning to TRBD1. The sequence was obtained from a man in his 70s with active or convalescent COVID-19. Sequencing was done on a sample of peripheral blood. The CDR3, as DNA: TGTGCCAGCAGCTTAGGGGGGAGGGACAGGGCCTACAATGAGCAGTTCTTC. It encodes CASSLGGRDRAYNEQFF.